This T cell receptor (beta chain) was observed in a study of PD-L1 blockade in urothelial cancer (dated 2017 in TCRdb). Some background on the complete study: All patients started therapy in the mid-2010s and received atezolizumab 1,200 mg intravenously every 3 weeks. About 85% of the roughly 29 patients were males with bladder-origin urothelial cancer, and about 65% of the 29 reported a prior smoking history. An ECOG performance status of 0 or 1 was recorded for the patients, and 0 to 3 prior chemotherapy regimens had been received by the patients. Blood samples were analyzed 3 weeks after the start of treatment (second dose) and 6 weeks after the start of treatment. Blood samples gave median yields of around 150,000 T cells and over 80,000 unique TCRs, along with a median clonality of 0.080. The study, an exploratory multi-omic analysis, examined somatic, immune and clinical correlates of response to PD-L1 blockade with atezolizumab in urothelial cancer. TCR sequencing covered pretreatment tumor samples and matched, serially collected peripheral blood taken before and after atezolizumab treatment. Durable clinical benefit was defined as progression-free survival longer than 6 months, and TCR features were also tested against progression-free and overall survival. In the same patients, whole exome sequencing and RNA sequencing of pretreatment tumors were performed in addition to TCR sequencing. Ten or so patients reached durable clinical benefit, while 15 to 25 patients did not. Pretreatment blood TCR-seq was available for about 30 patients, at least one posttreatment blood collection was obtained for about 24 patients, and tumor TCR-seq was available for about 24 patients.

The full study reports these points: A pretreatment peripheral blood TCR clonality below the median was linked to improved progression-free and overall survival. Small sample size (n ≈ 29) and many exploratory analyses mean the results are intended to be hypothesis-generating. At 3 weeks after the start of treatment, tumor-associated TCR clones in peripheral blood had expanded more in patients with durable benefit (n of about 20, p = 0.022).

The sample's time point label, in plain terms: peripheral blood 6 weeks after treatment start. A cohort of some 29 patients with locally advanced or metastatic urothelial carcinoma, treated at Memorial Sloan Kettering on a trial protocol, was included. Peripheral blood mononuclear cells were collected from each patient pretreatment and during treatment, giving between 1 and 8 total time points per patient. The Qiagen DNeasy Blood extraction kit was used to purify genomic DNA from total PBMCs and tumor samples. PBMCs were collected pretreatment and during treatment and were isolated and stored as previously described. Synthetic TCR analog templates were spiked into each PCR so that absolute template abundance could be estimated from read counts. Using the immunoSEQ assay, TCRbeta CDR3 regions were amplified from genomic DNA with bias-controlled V and J gene primers. Sequencing of rearranged TCRbeta segments was done at approximately 20X coverage. In the authors' own workflow: Sequencing errors were corrected by clustering, and CDR3s were annotated against IMGT so that V, D and J genes could be assigned. Downstream analyses used only productive TCRbeta rearrangements, leaving out any out-of-frame or stop-codon sequences. Clonality was computed as one minus Shannon entropy normalized by the log of the number of unique productive sequences. Fisher's exact test with Benjamini-Hochberg correction, using a cutoff of adjusted p below 0.01, was how clones that differed between time points or between blood and tumor were identified. Not all clones reach the TCRdb copy of this immuneACCESS table, which keeps in-frame sequences only. Checked studies attribute under half of the gap to unresolved V genes and leave the rest unexplained. V and J calls plus clone size are reproduced from that table; the DNA served to infer D and trimming. The sample table lists more than 90,000 clones, around 78% of them with a count of one. Roughly 8% of the sample belongs to the ten largest clones.

To note about this clone: Its binding antigen is unknown. No quality values exist for individual bases; no much larger clone is one base distant.

CDR1 and CDR2, per the germline V gene, are SNHLY and FYNNEI. V loses 4 bases, J loses 5 bases, and the germline ends lie 8 bases apart. From the cysteine through the phenylalanine, the CDR3 covers 12 amino acids. This entry keeps only the CDR3 DNA: 36 bases, framed from base 1. The chain uses TRBV2 and TRBJ2-5; the D segment cannot be called with confidence. This receptor was identified in a man between 65 and 80 years old with urothelial cancer. The sample here was PBMCs, taken around atezolizumab (anti-PD-L1) treatment. The CDR3 sequence is CASSAVGETQYF. The DNA sequence is as follows: TGTGCCAGCAGTGCGGTCGGGGAGACCCAGTACTTC. The CDR3, completed at both ends by the reference TRBV2 and TRBJ2-5 genes, gives the full variable domain EPEVTQTPSHQVTQMGQEVILRCVPISNHLYFYWYRQILGQKVEFLVSFYNNEISEKSEIFDDQFSVERPDGSNFTLKIRSTKLEDSAMYFCASSAVGETQYFGPGTRLLVL.